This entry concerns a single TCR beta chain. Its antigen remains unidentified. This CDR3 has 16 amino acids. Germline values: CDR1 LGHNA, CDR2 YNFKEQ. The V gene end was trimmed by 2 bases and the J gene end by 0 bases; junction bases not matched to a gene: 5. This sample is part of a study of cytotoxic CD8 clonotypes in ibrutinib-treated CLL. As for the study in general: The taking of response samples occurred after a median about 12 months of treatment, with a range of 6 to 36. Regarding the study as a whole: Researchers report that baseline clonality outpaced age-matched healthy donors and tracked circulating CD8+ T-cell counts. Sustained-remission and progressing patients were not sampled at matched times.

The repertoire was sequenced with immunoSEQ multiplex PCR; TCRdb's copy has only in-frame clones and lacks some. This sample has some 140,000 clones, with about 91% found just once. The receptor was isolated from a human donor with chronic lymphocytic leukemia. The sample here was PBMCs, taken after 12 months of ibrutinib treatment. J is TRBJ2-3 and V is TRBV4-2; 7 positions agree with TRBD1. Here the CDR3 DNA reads TGTGCCAGCAGCCAACCGACAGGGATTAGCACAGATACGCAGTATTTT. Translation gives CASSQPTGISTDTQYF.